Here is one T cell receptor beta chain with its context. Its antigen is not identified. Using immunoSEQ multiplex PCR, the repertoire was profiled, and TCRdb retains in-frame clones only, with some absent. The sample has some 40,000 clones; over 60% are singletons. The source of the sample is a study of OX40 agonist ivuxolimab in advanced cancers. Study summary: The dose of intravenous ivuxolimab that patients received every 2 weeks ranged from 0.01 to 10 mg/kg. Of mixed ages from about 20 to 80 and averaging around 60 years, the group was approximately 84% male.

Germline V lookup: CDR1 SEHNR, CDR2 FQNEAQ (reference sequence). V lost 5 bases to trimming and J lost 2 bases, with 13 bases between them. This CDR3 spans 14 amino acids. Study-wide results and limits: Several nonresponders also turned out to have low normalized T-cell clonal expansion. Researchers did not establish what antigens the expanded peripheral T cells target.

The clonotype originates from an adult with an advanced solid tumor such as melanoma, head and neck, liver or kidney cancer. The V gene is TRBV7-9, the J gene TRBJ2-7; possibly TRBD2 for D (5 bases). Material: CD4+ or CD8+ T cells sorted from blood, obtained in a trial of the OX40 agonist ivuxolimab. CDR3 nucleotides: TGTGCCAGCAGCGCCCCGGTGGGAGCCTACGAGCAGTACTTC. Amino acid sequence: CASSAPVGAYEQYF.